Shown below are 2 T cell receptor beta chains from a single sample sequenced in a study of spatial heterogeneity in lung cancer. Broader study findings: Tumor mutation counts were tracked by expanded intratumoral alpha and beta TCR counts.

As for time point: sample taken at primary tumor resection. Each CDR3 protein is one row after TCRdb ran MiXCR on the 5' RACE reads. The sample consists of some 23,000 distinct CDR3 sequences, roughly 6.7% of them appearing once. These receptors have no identified antigens. The sequenced sample was lung tumor tissue, obtained at surgery. The receptors were gathered from a male donor with early-stage non-small cell lung cancer.

This clonotype appeared a few times. The CDR3: CASSLTAPTVNTEAFF. The DNA of the CDR3 is TGTGCCAGCAGCTTAACGGCACCCACTGTGAACACTGAAGCTTTCTTT. The chain is built from TRBV7-2 and TRBJ1-1, with D hard to call. CDR3 length: 16 amino acids. Per germline, CDR1 SGHTA and CDR2 FQGNSA. Trimming pared 2 bases from V and 0 bases from J, leaving 13 bases between.

This clonotype was recorded many times. This chain connects TRBV7-3 to TRBJ1-6, with D maybe TRBD1 (5 bases). This CDR3 has 14 amino acids. The V end was cut by 2 bases, the J end by 7 bases, with 9 bases between. Germline CDR1 is SGHTA and CDR2 is FQGTGA. The CDR3 DNA is TGTGCCAGCAGCTTAGGGACGGGAAATTCACCCCTCCACTTT. Encoded protein: CASSLGTGNSPLHF.